The present T cell receptor beta chain was sequenced within a study of T cells after posttransplantation cyclophosphamide. Broader study findings: Skin or GI-infiltrating T cells shared few TRB sequences with blood. Recipient CMV seropositivity and CMV reactivation strongly tracked TRB clonality.

This clone was seen repeatedly, ten times or more. Its cognate antigen is unknown. Assay: immunoSEQ multiplex PCR; the TCRdb copy retains only in-frame clones and omits some. The record shows 30,000 to 35,000 clones for this sample, with no singletons present. The CDR3 covers 13 residues. Germline V CDR1 and CDR2: SNHLY, FYNNEI. V trimming: 6 bases; J trimming: 4 bases; junction bases outside the gene matches: 2. This related bone marrow graft donor gave peripheral blood on the day of marrow donation. The sequenced sample consisted of PBMCs. This sequence joins TRBV2 and TRBJ2-2; 7 positions agree with TRBD1. This receptor was obtained from a woman aged 45-65 years in good health and a related stem cell transplant donor. The CDR3 protein is CASSGTVTGELFF. CDR3 in DNA: TGTGCCAGCAGCGGGACAGTCACCGGGGAGCTGTTTTTT.